Sequencing of this TCR beta chain was carried out in a study of T-cell reconstitution after alpha-beta-depleted transplantation in children. Study findings and constraints: Several hundred rapidly expanded clones from non-depleted graft cells reportedly supplied alpha-beta T cells about two months post-transplant.

Trimming removed 4 bases at V and 0 bases at J, with 14 bases between. The CDR3 is 15 residues long. Germline V lookup: CDR1 SGHDT, CDR2 YYEEEE. Unique molecular identifiers were built into the TCRbeta library. Via MiXCR, TCRdb re-called the PCR reads, giving one row per CDR3 protein. The sample holds 900,000 or so distinct CDR3 sequences, approximately 15% seen once. Of note for this clonotype: Its antigen is unknown.

The TCR was taken from a male patient between 5 and 17 years old who had a stem cell transplant for acute lymphoblastic leukemia, so the T cells may come from the graft donor. The specimen comprised PBMCs, mostly from graft donor cells, sampled 360 days after TCRalphabeta/CD19-depleted stem cell transplant. This chain uses TRBV5-6 with TRBJ2-7; TRBD1 or TRBD2 may be the D gene (5 bases each). The CDR3 DNA reads as TGTGCCAGCAGCCTCGGGGACGGTAGCTCCTACGAGCAGTACTTC. This gives the protein CASSLGDGSSYEQYF.